This TCR beta chain comes out of a study of T cell repertoires in ileal Crohn's disease. Some clones are missing from TCRdb's copy, which holds only in-frame ones; the method was immunoSEQ multiplex PCR. In the table there are around 4,800 clones, around nine tenths of which are singletons. This clone was seen just once. This CDR3 has 18 residues. CDR1 is SNHLY, CDR2 FYNNEI, per germline. V lost 6 bases, J lost 0 bases, and 12 bases stayed unmatched. This rearrangement joins TRBV2 to TRBJ1-4; 8 bases fit TRBD1. The TCR sequence derives from an adult with Crohn's disease. Sequences were obtained from ileal tissue. The CDR3 DNA sequence: TGTGCCAGCAGGCGAGGGACAGGTGCTCGTGCAACTAATGAAAAACTGTTTTTT. It is translated as CASRRGTGARATNEKLFF.